The entry that follows covers one TCR beta chain sequence. This CDR3 has 15 residues. The ends were cut back, 3 bases at V and 2 bases at J, with 10 bases in the middle. CDR1 and CDR2 (germline): SEHNR, FQNEAQ (reference sequence). These data belong to a study of blood T cell repertoires in COVID-19. About the study: Both acute and convalescent COVID-19 samples were obtained from the United States, Italy and Spain. T cells, B-cell-depleted T cells, or PBMCs supplied cDNA or gDNA.

In the original analysis: Amplification with reference gene primers provided the estimates of nucleated cell counts. Clones were read by immunoSEQ multiplex PCR, and TCRdb kept only the in-frame ones, dropping some. That table furnishes V, J and clone size, whereas the DNA furnished D and trimming. The repertoire has about 130,000 clones, approximately 80% of them found once; the top ten carry around a third. The chain carries TRBV7-9 and TRBJ1-4; D not certain. The specimen sequenced was peripheral blood. This TCR came from a middle-aged man with active or convalescent COVID-19. CDR3 in DNA: TGTGCCAGCAGCTTTGGCACGCCGACTAATGAAAAACTGTTTTTT. This codes for CASSFGTPTNEKLFF.